One and the same sample provided the 8 T cell receptor beta chains below, sequenced in a study of blood T cell repertoires in COVID-19 (TCRdb year 2020). The library was produced with the immunoSEQ multiplex PCR assay. The clones in this table, taken by TCRdb from immuneACCESS, are in-frame only. Not every clone is retained; where verified, under half of the shortfall comes from an unresolved V gene, and the cause of the rest is unknown. In all, the sample holds 40,000 to 50,000 clones, and around 89% of those were seen once. About 5.3% of the sample belongs to the ten largest clones. The sample taken for sequencing was peripheral blood. Receptor source: a human donor in a cohort sampled during active COVID-19.

The chain employs TRBV4-1 and TRBJ2-1, with 10 bases lining up with TRBD2. Trimming took 1 base from V and 9 from J; bases not matched to a gene: 12. The CDR3 consists of 17 residues. The germline V gene encodes CDR1 MGHRA and CDR2 YSYEKL. CDR3 region: CASSQGISAGGALEQFF. CDR3 coding DNA: TGCGCCAGCAGCCAAGGGATCTCAGCGGGAGGGGCTCTTGAGCAGTTCTTC.

The chain has TRBV6-5 and TRBJ2-7, with D possibly TRBD1 on 6 matching bases. The ends were cut back, 6 bases at V and 7 bases at J, with 19 bases in the middle. Germline-derived CDR1 and CDR2 are MNHEY and SVGAGI. CDR3 size: 14 residues. In DNA form, the CDR3 reads TGTGCCAGCAGGCCAGGGTTAGGGACAAGAGAGCAGTACTTC. Residues: CASRPGLGTREQYF.

V and J are TRBV6-4 and TRBJ2-6, with 9 bases aligning to TRBD2. Germline CDR1 is MRHNA and CDR2 is SNTAGT. CDR3 length: 18 amino acids. After removal of 6 bases from V and 0 bases from J, the junction contained 9 bases not matched to a gene. The CDR3: CASSLIAGDHSGANVLTF. The CDR3 DNA reads TGTGCCAGCAGCCTCATAGCGGGAGACCACTCTGGGGCCAACGTCCTGACTTTC.

The chain is built from TRBV9 and TRBJ2-3; TRBD2 agrees at 14 bases. Looked up from germline, CDR1 is SGDLS and CDR2 is YYNGEE. The CDR3 totals 15 residues. After removal of 4 bases from V and 3 bases from J, the junction contained 1 base not matched to a gene. As DNA, the CDR3 is TGTGCCAGCAGCCGGACTAGCGGGAGGACAGATACGCAGTATTTT. Its translation is CASSRTSGRTDTQYF.

This sequence joins TRBV2 and TRBJ1-2; no clear D. The V and J ends lost 8 bases and 0 bases respectively, with 7 bases between them. The CDR3 covers 12 residues. Germline values: CDR1 SNHLY, CDR2 FYNNEI. The CDR3 bases are TGTGCCAGCGGAGGGTCTAACTATGGCTACACCTTC. This encodes CASGGSNYGYTF.

The chain uses TRBV30 and TRBJ2-2, with 9 bases fitting TRBD1. Germline CDR1 GTSNPN, CDR2 SVGIG (reference sequence). V lost 5 bases to trimming and J lost 5 bases; unmatched junction nucleotides: 6. The CDR3 is 14 residues long. This CDR3 reads CAWGTGGDTGELFF. The CDR3 DNA sequence: TGTGCCTGGGGTACAGGGGGCGATACCGGGGAGCTGTTTTTT.

The sample holds one count of this clone. The chain combines TRBV3-1 (or the pseudogene TRBV3-2) with TRBJ2-1; 11 nucleotides match TRBD2. CDR3 size: 16 residues. Germline-derived CDR1 and CDR2 are LGHDT and YNNKEL (reference sequence). V lost 4 bases, J lost 4 bases, and 6 bases stayed unmatched. CDR3 sequence reads: CASSPLAGGIYNEQFF. CDR3 bases: TGTGCCAGCAGCCCTCTAGCGGGGGGAATTTACAATGAGCAGTTCTTC.

J is TRBJ1-1 and V is TRBV5-1, with 8 bases that match TRBD1. The germline V gene encodes CDR1 SGHRS and CDR2 YFSETQ. The CDR3 is made up of 14 amino acids. Trimming at V came to 3 bases and at J to 1 base, leaving 2 bases not matched to a gene. The CDR3 loop reads CASSSTGENTEAFF. The CDR3 DNA follows: TGCGCCAGCAGCTCGACAGGGGAGAACACTGAAGCTTTCTTT.